The 30 T cell receptor beta chains below come from one sample, sequenced in a study of shared clonotypes between healthy human individuals. Only in-frame clones appear in the TCRdb table, and some are missing; sequencing was by immunoSEQ multiplex PCR. The table records about 2.4 million clones, 80% to 95% of them present only once. Sequenced material: naive CD4+ T cells from PBMCs. Subset: CD45RA+ positively selected. These receptors all come from a young man in good health. Some clones in this sample may be carry-over from other donors' samples.

This clone was observed a single time. The chain combines TRBV5-5 with TRBJ2-3, with unresolved D. Germline V gives CDR1 SGHKS, CDR2 YYEKEE (reference sequence). The ends were cut back, 0 bases at V and 0 bases at J, with 11 bases in the middle. This CDR3 region has 16 residues. As DNA, the CDR3 is TGTGCCAGCAGCTTGGCAGGCGGTCCAAGCACAGATACGCAGTATTTT. Translation: CASSLAGGPSTDTQYF.

The gene calls are TRBV15 and TRBJ1-2, with a weak D call TRBD1 (5 bases). Germline V gene lookup returns CDR1 LNHNV and CDR2 YYDKDF (reference sequence). This CDR3 spans 15 amino acids. Trimming left V 0 bases short and J 3 bases short, with 11 bases between. CDR3: CATSREKDSYYGYTF. CDR3 sequence (DNA): TGTGCCACCAGCAGAGAGAAAGACAGCTACTATGGCTACACCTTC.

A word on this clone: Other DNA sequences in this specimen translate into the identical CDR3. CDR3 coding DNA: TGTGCCATCAGCGGACTAGCGGTGAGCACAGATACGCAGTATTTT. Protein: CAISGLAVSTDTQYF. The chain employs TRBV10-3 and TRBJ2-3, with 10 bases that match TRBD2. Trimming removed 6 bases from V and 0 bases from J; junction bases left unmatched: 3. The CDR3 totals 15 residues. Germline lookup yields CDR1 ENHRY and CDR2 SYGVKD.

This sequence joins TRBV5-4 and TRBJ1-1; 7 bases are shared with TRBD1. CDR3 length equals 16 residues. Germline V CDR1 and CDR2: SGHNT, YYREEE (reference sequence). The V and J ends lost 4 bases and 10 bases, in that order; junction bases with no gene match: 19. Here the CDR3 DNA reads TGTGCCAGCAGCCCCCCAGCGGGCCAGGGGGTTCGGGGAGCTTTCTTT. It codes for CASSPPAGQGVRGAFF.

The chain employs TRBV28 and TRBJ2-5; 9 bases line up with TRBD1. The better agreement between TRBJ2-7 and the DNA end casts doubt on the J call. Germline CDR1 is MDHEN and CDR2 is SYDVKM. The CDR3 has 15 amino acids. The DNA for the CDR3 is TGTGCCAGCAGTTTATCCGCCGGGACAGGGATCGAGCAGTACTTC. Its protein is CASSLSAGTGIEQYF.

This clone was detected only a few times. This chain uses TRBV20-1 with TRBJ1-2; possibly TRBD1 for D (5 bases). Germline assignment: CDR1 DFQATT and CDR2 SNEGSKA (reference sequence). The CDR3 is 10 amino acids. V was trimmed by 8 bases and J by 8 bases, leaving 12 bases between them. Here the CDR3 reads CSYGAKGYTF. In DNA form, the CDR3 reads TGCAGTTACGGGGCGAAGGGCTACACCTTC.

The CDR3 is CASSEEYGPQNTGELFF. The DNA for the CDR3 is TGTGCCAGCAGCGAAGAGTACGGGCCTCAGAATACCGGGGAGCTGTTTTTT. The rearrangement uses TRBV9 and TRBJ2-2; no reliable D call. The germline V and J ends were trimmed by 3 bases and 5 bases, with 20 bases remaining between them. CDR1 is SGDLS, CDR2 YYNGEE, per germline. The CDR3 length is 17 residues.

This sequence joins TRBV30 and TRBJ2-7; no reliable D call. The V and J ends lost 0 bases and 2 bases respectively, with 11 bases between them. Germline V gene sequence: CDR1 GTSNPN, CDR2 SVGIG (reference sequence). This CDR3 has 14 residues. CDR3 sequence (DNA): TGTGCCTGGAGTGTACTTAGGTATACCTACGAGCAGTACTTC. Amino acids: CAWSVLRYTYEQYF.

The V and J genes are TRBV18 and TRBJ2-1; TRBD2 is a possible D gene (6 bases). Germline values: CDR1 KGHSH, CDR2 LQKENI. The germline V and J ends were trimmed by 5 bases and 7 bases, with 18 bases remaining between them. CDR3 size: 15 residues. The CDR3 DNA is TGTGCCAGCTCAATCTCAAGGGACTTCCCGAATGAGCAGTTCTTC. Translated, it gives CASSISRDFPNEQFF.

V and J are TRBV6-4 and TRBJ2-3; tentatively, D is TRBD2 (5 bases). CDR3 length: 20 residues. In germline, CDR1 is MRHNA, CDR2 SNTAGT. Trimming took 0 bases from V and 3 from J, leaving 25 bases between them. CDR3 loop: CASSDSKLGRRVMWTDTQYF. The CDR3 DNA reads TGTGCCAGCAGTGACTCAAAACTAGGCCGGAGAGTTATGTGGACAGATACGCAGTATTTT.

The J gene is TRBJ1-2, the V gene TRBV11-2, with D possibly matching TRBD1 (6 bases). CDR1 and CDR2 from the germline V gene are SGHAT and FQNNGV. The CDR3 covers 14 residues. V shed 0 bases and J shed 3 bases, with 8 bases lying between them. In DNA, the CDR3 is TGTGCCAGCAGCTTAGATCGGACAGACTATGGCTACACCTTC. The encoded protein is CASSLDRTDYGYTF.

This chain connects TRBV5-1 to TRBJ1-2; D possibly corresponds to TRBD1 (5 bases). The CDR3 spans 13 residues. The ends were cut back, 2 bases at V and 5 bases at J, with 10 bases in the middle. The germline V gene has CDR1 SGHRS and CDR2 YFSETQ. The CDR3 bases are TGCGCCAGCAGCTTTACGGGGGAGTATGGCTACACCTTC. This translates into CASSFTGEYGYTF.

V is TRBV6-1 and J is TRBJ1-5; no reliable D call. Trimming took off 7 bases at V and 11 bases at J, with 12 bases between the two ends. The CDR3 extends over 11 amino acids. Germline V gene data show CDR1 as MNHNS and CDR2 as SASEGT. This CDR3 is CASTGGEAQHF. CDR3 nucleotide sequence: TGTGCCAGCACGGGCGGCGAGGCCCAGCATTTT.

This rearrangement joins TRBV6-6 to TRBJ1-5, with D perhaps TRBD1 (6 bases). The V end lost 6 bases, the J end lost 1 base, and 16 bases lay between the germline ends. The germline V gene encodes CDR1 MNHNY and CDR2 SVGAGI (reference sequence). CDR3 size: 16 residues. The CDR3 DNA follows: TGTGCCAGCAGCCCAACAGGGAGCCTGAGCAATCAGCCCCAGCATTTT. Protein: CASSPTGSLSNQPQHF.

The chain carries TRBV2 and TRBJ1-1; D not resolved. The CDR3 length is 14 residues. Germline V CDR1 and CDR2: SNHLY, FYNNEI. V gave up 4 bases and J gave up 1 base, with 10 bases separating them. CDR3 loop: CASSALTENTEAFF. CDR3 DNA: TGTGCCAGCAGTGCTTTGACTGAGAACACTGAAGCTTTCTTT. Full variable domain (rest looked up from reference TRBV2 and TRBJ1-1): EPEVTQTPSHQVTQMGQEVILRCVPISNHLYFYWYRQILGQKVEFLVSFYNNEISEKSEIFDDQFSVERPDGSNFTLKIRSTKLEDSAMYFCASSALTENTEAFFGQGTRLTVV.

This clone has a single count. Other DNA sequences from this sample encode an identical CDR3 as well. This chain joins TRBV9 and TRBJ1-5; TRBD1 matches 7 bases. V lost 3 bases and J lost 4; bases outside the gene matches: 4. Germline values: CDR1 SGDLS, CDR2 YYNGEE. CDR3 size: 14 residues. This CDR3 is CASSGTGVNQPQHF. The CDR3, as DNA: TGTGCCAGCAGCGGAACAGGGGTAAATCAGCCCCAGCATTTT. Full variable domain (rest looked up from reference TRBV9 and TRBJ1-5): DSGVTQTPKHLITATGQRVTLRCSPRSGDLSVYWYQQSLDQGLQFLIQYYNGEERAKGNILERFSAQQFPDLHSELNLSSLELGDSALYFCASSGTGVNQPQHFGDGTRLSIL.

The chain couples TRBV11-2 to TRBJ2-3; D perhaps matches TRBD2 (6 bases). The CDR3 sequence is 15 residues long. CDR1 is SGHAT and CDR2 is FQNNGV in the germline V gene. Trimming shortened V by 1 base and J by 7 bases, and 15 bases separated the two germline ends. The CDR3 loop reads CASSLGLAVLNTQYF. The CDR3 DNA sequence: TGTGCCAGCAGCTTAGGTTTAGCGGTTTTGAATACGCAGTATTTT. The full variable domain, rest sourced from reference TRBV11-2 and TRBJ2-3, is EAGVAQSPRYKIIEKRQSVAFWCNPISGHATLYWYQQILGQGPKLLIQFQNNGVVDDSQLPKDRFSAERLKGVDSTLKIQPAKLEDSAVYLCASSLGLAVLNTQYFGPGTRLTVL.

The chain links TRBV27 to TRBJ2-1; weak D call: TRBD2 (5 bases). The CDR3 is 15 residues long. Germline V gene sequence: CDR1 MNHEY, CDR2 SMNVEV (reference sequence). V was clipped by 9 bases and J by 3 bases, with 18 bases between them. The CDR3 loop is CASNFADGIYNEQFF. The CDR3 nucleotides are TGTGCCAGTAACTTTGCCGACGGGATCTACAATGAGCAGTTCTTC.

The rearrangement uses TRBV7-9 and TRBJ2-5, with 14 bases fitting TRBD2. The CDR3 totals 16 residues. Trimming at V came to 5 bases and at J to 3 bases, leaving 5 bases not matched to a gene. CDR1 is SEHNR and CDR2 is FQNEAQ in the germline V gene (reference sequence). As DNA, the CDR3 is TGTGCCAGCAGCCCGGGACTAGCGGGAGCTAAAGAGACCCAGTACTTC. This sequence encodes CASSPGLAGAKETQYF.

This chain joins TRBV28 and TRBJ2-5; D unresolved. The J call may be in error: the DNA end matches TRBJ2-7 better. Germline CDR1 MDHEN, CDR2 SYDVKM. The CDR3 loop spans 15 amino acids. CDR3 residues: CASSLSSVSSYEQYF. CDR3 DNA sequence: TGTGCCAGCAGTTTATCTTCCGTTAGCTCCTACGAGCAGTACTTC.

The chain recombines TRBV4-1 with TRBJ1-1; D ambiguous. V was pared by 4 bases and J by 0 bases, with 12 bases between. Germline CDR1 and CDR2: MGHRA and YSYEKL. The CDR3 sequence is 15 residues long. DNA of the CDR3: TGCGCCAGCAGCCTACTCTCTGTGCTGAACACTGAAGCTTTCTTT. Amino acid sequence: CASSLLSVLNTEAFF.

V usage is TRBV4-3 and J usage is TRBJ1-5; 9 positions agree with TRBD1. CDR3 length: 17 amino acids. Germline CDR1 and CDR2: LGHNA and YSLEER. J lost 6 bases, V lost 0 bases, and 9 bases had no gene match. CDR3 DNA sequence: TGCGCCAGCAGCCAAGATCGACCGGGACAGGGAGTTCAGCCCCAGCATTTT. Translating gives CASSQDRPGQGVQPQHF.

The gene calls are TRBV4-1 and TRBJ2-1; 7 positions agree with TRBD2. Unmatched junction bases numbered 8, after V lost 1 base and J lost 5 bases. Per germline, CDR1 MGHRA and CDR2 YSYEKL. The CDR3 runs 16 residues. The CDR3 coding sequence is TGCGCCAGCAGCCAAGTGGGGCGGGAGAGAAACAATGAGCAGTTCTTC. This translates into CASSQVGRERNNEQFF.

V and J are TRBV5-8 and TRBJ1-1; D is undetermined. The CDR3 covers 17 residues. Germline CDR1 and CDR2: SGHTS and YDEGEE. V was trimmed by 4 bases and J by 0 bases, leaving 19 bases between them. CDR3 DNA sequence: TGTGCCAGCAGCCCCCTCCCCCGGACGGTAATGAACACTGAAGCTTTCTTT. Its translation is CASSPLPRTVMNTEAFF.

This sequence joins TRBV6-1 and TRBJ2-2; D call uncertain. Trimming cost V 3 bases and J 1 base, with 21 bases left between them. Germline assignment: CDR1 MNHNS and CDR2 SASEGT. This CDR3 comprises 19 residues. The CDR3 DNA follows: TGTGCCAGCAGTGATGTCGGGTTTAGGTCGGCAGTGAACACCGGGGAGCTGTTTTTT. It translates to CASSDVGFRSAVNTGELFF.

As to this clone: Other DNA sequences in this specimen translate into the identical CDR3. This sequence joins TRBV6-1 and TRBJ1-2; a possible D gene is TRBD1 (5 bases). V gave up 4 bases and J gave up 2 bases, with 5 bases separating them. Germline lookup yields CDR1 MNHNS and CDR2 SASEGT. This CDR3 spans 12 amino acids. In nucleotides, the CDR3 is TGTGCCAGCAGTGCAGGGAACTATGGCTACACCTTC. Translation gives CASSAGNYGYTF.

The chain links TRBV11-2 to TRBJ2-3; D gene uncertain. In germline, CDR1 is SGHAT, CDR2 FQNNGV. The CDR3 is 17 residues long. Deletions cut 2 bases from V and 2 bases from J, with 17 bases between. The CDR3, as DNA: TGTGCCAGCAGCTTACCACTCCCTCGCGGCTACACAGATACGCAGTATTTT. Translating gives CASSLPLPRGYTDTQYF. Complete variable domain (other parts from reference TRBV11-2 and TRBJ2-3): EAGVAQSPRYKIIEKRQSVAFWCNPISGHATLYWYQQILGQGPKLLIQFQNNGVVDDSQLPKDRFSAERLKGVDSTLKIQPAKLEDSAVYLCASSLPLPRGYTDTQYFGPGTRLTVL.

The chain employs TRBV27 and TRBJ2-2; D is unresolved. Germline V gene sequence: CDR1 MNHEY, CDR2 SMNVEV (reference sequence). V was clipped by 7 bases and J by 5 bases, with 11 bases between them. The length of the CDR3 is 13 residues. The CDR3 DNA reads as TGTGCCAGCAAGATCCGGGTTACCGGGGAGCTGTTTTTT. Translating gives CASKIRVTGELFF.

The chain links TRBV11-2 to TRBJ2-4; TRBD2 might be the D (6 bases). Germline-derived CDR1 and CDR2 are SGHAT and FQNNGV. The CDR3 contains 14 residues. Trimming took 1 base from V and 6 from J, leaving 10 bases between them. The CDR3 here is CASSLGPAGNIQYF. CDR3 nucleotides: TGTGCCAGCAGCTTAGGCCCAGCGGGAAACATTCAGTACTTC. Combining the CDR3 with reference TRBV11-2 and TRBJ2-4 gives the whole variable domain EAGVAQSPRYKIIEKRQSVAFWCNPISGHATLYWYQQILGQGPKLLIQFQNNGVVDDSQLPKDRFSAERLKGVDSTLKIQPAKLEDSAVYLCASSLGPAGNIQYFGAGTRLSVL.

Only one count was recorded for this clone. V usage is TRBV7-3 and J usage is TRBJ2-7, with TRBD2 matching over 10 bases. This CDR3 spans 15 amino acids. Looked up from germline, CDR1 is SGHTA and CDR2 is FQGTGA. J was trimmed by 7 bases and V by 3 bases; bases with no gene match: 9. CDR3 DNA sequence: TGTGCCAGCAGCTTGTGGGGTCTAGCGGGAGATGAGCAGTACTTC. Translated, it gives CASSLWGLAGDEQYF.